Presented here are 8 T cell receptor beta chains from one specimen sequenced in a study of PD-1 blockade in classical Hodgkin lymphoma. Each of the patients experienced relapse following autologous stem cell transplantation, and their brentuximab vedotin exposure differed. The protocol was immunoSEQ multiplex PCR, while the TCRdb copy is restricted to in-frame clones and leaves out a portion. The profile covers some 93,000 clones, with 89% appearing a single time and about 11% taken by the ten largest. Material: peripheral blood mononuclear cells (PBMCs), obtained before the second cycle of nivolumab. Source of these receptors: a human donor with classical Hodgkin lymphoma.

The gene calls are TRBV19 and TRBJ1-2; tentative D call: TRBD1 (6 bases). The CDR3 has 14 residues. The germline gives CDR1 LNHDA, CDR2 SQIVND (reference sequence). Trimming cost V 0 bases and J 4 bases, with 9 bases left between them. CDR3 loop: CASSIEDSIYGYTF. CDR3 sequence (DNA): TGTGCCAGTAGTATAGAGGACAGCATCTATGGCTACACCTTC.

The chain carries TRBV5-8 and TRBJ2-3, with 7 bases identical to TRBD2. J lost 5 bases, V lost 4 bases, and 13 bases had no gene match. The germline CDR1 and CDR2 sequences are SGHTS and YDEGEE. The CDR3 is 16 residues long. CDR3 protein: CASSAFRAGIRDTQYF. CDR3 DNA: TGTGCCAGCAGCGCGTTTCGAGCGGGGATAAGAGATACGCAGTATTTT.

The CDR3 region is CASSRSGTYEQYF. The CDR3 region has the DNA TGTGCCAGCAGCCGAAGCGGGACCTACGAGCAGTACTTC. The chain links TRBV7-6 to TRBJ2-7; 7 positions agree with TRBD2. V was clipped by 5 bases and J by 2 bases; unmatched bases: 3. The germline CDR1 and CDR2 sequences are SGHVS and FNYEAQ. The CDR3 is 13 residues long. Drawing the rest from reference TRBV7-6 and TRBJ2-7, the complete variable domain is GAGVSQSPRYKVTKRGQDVALRCDPISGHVSLYWYRQALGQGPEFLTYFNYEAQQDKSGLPNDRFSAERPEGSISTLTIQRTEQRDSAMYRCASSRSGTYEQYFGPGTRLTVT.

The V gene is TRBV5-6, the J gene TRBJ1-5; D may be TRBD1 (5 bases). This CDR3 contains 14 residues. V was shortened by 0 bases and J by 6 bases, with 10 bases between the two germline ends. CDR1 and CDR2 (germline): SGHDT, YYEEEE. This chain's CDR3 is CASSLGRGGQPQHF. The CDR3 bases are TGTGCCAGCAGCTTGGGGAGGGGAGGTCAGCCCCAGCATTTT. Full variable domain (rest looked up from reference TRBV5-6 and TRBJ1-5): DAGVTQSPTHLIKTRGQQVTLRCSPKSGHDTVSWYQQALGQGPQFIFQYYEEEERQRGNFPDRFSGHQFPNYSSELNVNALLLGDSALYLCASSLGRGGQPQHFGDGTRLSIL.

The J gene is TRBJ2-7, the V gene TRBV11-2, with TRBD1 identical over 8 bases. The CDR3 spans 13 residues. J lost 5 bases, V lost 5 bases, and 5 bases had no gene match. Germline V gives CDR1 SGHAT, CDR2 FQNNGV. The CDR3 DNA reads as TGTGCCAGCAGCCAGGACAGGGCCAACGAGCAGTACTTC. It yields the protein CASSQDRANEQYF.

The CDR3, as DNA: TGTGCCACCAGCAGAGAAGGCGGGGGCCACTACGAGCAGTACTTC. Protein product: CATSREGGGHYEQYF. The chain carries TRBV15 and TRBJ2-7; possibly TRBD2 for D (7 bases). This CDR3 comprises 15 residues. Germline-derived CDR1 and CDR2 are LNHNV and YYDKDF (reference sequence). Trimming cost V 0 bases and J 3 bases, with 12 bases left between them.

The chain links TRBV2 to TRBJ1-1, with a weak D call TRBD1 (6 bases). The V end was cut by 6 bases, the J end by 6 bases, with 17 bases between. CDR1 is SNHLY and CDR2 is FYNNEI in the germline V gene. This CDR3 has 14 residues. Written as DNA, the CDR3 is TGTGCCAGCAGGAGGGGACAAGGCGGCGCTGAAGCTTTCTTT. This sequence encodes CASRRGQGGAEAFF.

This chain joins TRBV2 and TRBJ2-7; TRBD1 might be the D (5 bases). CDR1 SNHLY and CDR2 FYNNEI come from the germline V gene. The CDR3 runs 13 residues. The germline V and J ends were trimmed by 8 bases and 6 bases, with 17 bases remaining between them. The CDR3 loop is CASRLTVPGEQYF. The DNA for the CDR3 is TGTGCCAGCCGCCTGACAGTCCCCGGCGAGCAGTACTTC. The variable domain in full, completed from reference TRBV2 and TRBJ2-7, reads EPEVTQTPSHQVTQMGQEVILRCVPISNHLYFYWYRQILGQKVEFLVSFYNNEISEKSEIFDDQFSVERPDGSNFTLKIRSTKLEDSAMYFCASRLTVPGEQYFGPGTRLTVT.